A single sample is the source of the 5 T cell receptor beta chains below, sequenced in a study of blood T cell repertoires in COVID-19. Here immunoSEQ multiplex PCR was the method, and the copy in TCRdb shows in-frame clones only, minus some. The sample carries around 70,000 clones, 70% to 80% recorded once. The sequenced material came from peripheral blood. These receptors were obtained from a man between 65 and 80 years old with acute or convalescent COVID-19.

The V gene is TRBV2, the J gene TRBJ2-5, with unresolved D. The CDR3 length is 10 residues. Trimming shortened V by 5 bases and J by 4 bases, and 2 bases separated the two germline ends. CDR1 is SNHLY and CDR2 is FYNNEI in the germline V gene. Here the CDR3 DNA reads TGTGCCAGCAGTCGAGAGACCCAGTACTTC. It translates to CASSRETQYF.

This chain links TRBV15 with TRBJ2-5, with D possibly being TRBD1 (6 bases). Germline lookup yields CDR1 LNHNV and CDR2 YYDKDF (reference sequence). V dropped 0 bases and J dropped 14 bases, with 10 bases sitting between them. The CDR3 runs 11 residues. CDR3 region: CATSRERGQYF. CDR3 sequence (DNA): TGTGCCACCAGCAGAGAAAGGGGACAATACTTC.

The rearrangement links TRBV7-9 to TRBJ2-7, with 10 bases that match TRBD1. The CDR3 has 16 residues. The germline V gene encodes CDR1 SEHNR and CDR2 FQNEAQ (reference sequence). The ends lost 5 bases at V and 4 bases at J; junction bases unmatched: 11. The CDR3 DNA reads as TGTGCCAGCAGCGATCCGGGACAGGGGACCTCATACGAGCAGTACTTC. It codes for CASSDPGQGTSYEQYF.

The rearrangement uses TRBV4-3 and TRBJ2-3, with TRBD2 matching over 11 bases. The CDR3 contains 17 residues. After removal of 0 bases from V and 9 bases from J, the junction contained 11 bases not matched to a gene. The germline gives CDR1 LGHNA, CDR2 YSLEER. The CDR3 loop reads CASSQDPLTSGTETQYF. CDR3 DNA sequence: TGCGCCAGCAGCCAAGACCCCCTGACTAGCGGGACCGAGACGCAGTATTTT.

CDR3 in DNA: TGTGCCAGCAGCGGCGGGGTCGGCGGAGGAGGCACAGATACGCAGTATTTT. Amino acids: CASSGGVGGGGTDTQYF. V is TRBV5-8 and J is TRBJ2-3, with a tentative D call TRBD2 (6 bases). The CDR3 is made up of 17 amino acids. Trimming removed 4 bases from V and 1 base from J, with 19 bases in between. The germline V gene encodes CDR1 SGHTS and CDR2 YDEGEE.